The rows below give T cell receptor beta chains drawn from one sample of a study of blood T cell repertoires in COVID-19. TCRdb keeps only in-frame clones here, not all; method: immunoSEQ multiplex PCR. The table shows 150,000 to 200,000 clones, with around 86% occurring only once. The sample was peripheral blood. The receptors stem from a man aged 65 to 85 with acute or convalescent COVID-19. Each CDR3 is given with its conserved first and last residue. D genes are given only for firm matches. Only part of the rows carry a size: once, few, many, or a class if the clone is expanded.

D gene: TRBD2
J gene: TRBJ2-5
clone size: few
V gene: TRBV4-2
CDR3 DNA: TGTGCCAGCAGCCAAGTTGCTAGCGGGAACCAAGAGACCCAGTACTTC
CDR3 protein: CASSQVASGNQETQYF

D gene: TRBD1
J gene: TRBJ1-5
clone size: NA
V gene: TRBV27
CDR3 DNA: TGTGCCACACATCCCTACGGACAGGGCAATCAGCCCCAGCATTTT
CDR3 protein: CATHPYGQGNQPQHF

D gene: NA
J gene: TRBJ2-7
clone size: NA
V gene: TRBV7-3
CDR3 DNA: TGTGCCAGCAGCTTAATGGGGCCCAGCTCCTACGAGCAGTACTTC
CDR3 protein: CASSLMGPSSYEQYF

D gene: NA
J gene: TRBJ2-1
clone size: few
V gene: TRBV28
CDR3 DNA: TGTGCCAGCACATTCCAGGGGCATTCCTACAATGAGCAGTTCTTC
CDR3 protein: CASTFQGHSYNEQFF

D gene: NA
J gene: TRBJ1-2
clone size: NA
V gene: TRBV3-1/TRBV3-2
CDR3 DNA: TGTGCCAGCAGCTTGCGGGCCCCTCGGGGCTATGGCTACACCTTC
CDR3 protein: CASSLRAPRGYGYTF

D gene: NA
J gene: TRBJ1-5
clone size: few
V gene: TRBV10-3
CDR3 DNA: TGTGCCATCAGGGGAGACTATAGCAATCAGCCCCAGCATTTT
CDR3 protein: CAIRGDYSNQPQHF

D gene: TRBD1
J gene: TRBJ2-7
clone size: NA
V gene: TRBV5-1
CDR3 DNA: TGCGCCAGCAGCTCTGGACAGGTGGGCTCCTACGAGCAGTACTTC
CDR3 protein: CASSSGQVGSYEQYF

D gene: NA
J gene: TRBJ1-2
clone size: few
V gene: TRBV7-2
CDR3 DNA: TGTGCCAGCAGACAACCGAACTATGGCTACACCTTC
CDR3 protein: CASRQPNYGYTF

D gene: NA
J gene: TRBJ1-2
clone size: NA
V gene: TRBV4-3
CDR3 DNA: TGCGCCAGCAGCCCAGCCAAGACTGACAGGATCTATGGCTACACCTTC
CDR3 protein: CASSPAKTDRIYGYTF

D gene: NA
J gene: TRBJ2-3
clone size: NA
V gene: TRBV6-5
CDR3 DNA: TGTGCCAGCAGAGGCGGTAGCACAGATACGCAGTATTTT
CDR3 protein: CASRGGSTDTQYF

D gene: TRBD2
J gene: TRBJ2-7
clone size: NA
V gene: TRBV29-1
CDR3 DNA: TGCAGCGTGGGTACTAGCGTCGAGCAGTACTTC
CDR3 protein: CSVGTSVEQYF

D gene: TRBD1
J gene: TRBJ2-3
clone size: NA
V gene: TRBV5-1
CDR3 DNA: TGCGCCAGCAGCTTGGGACAGGGGGGAGATACGCAGTATTTT
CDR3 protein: CASSLGQGGDTQYF

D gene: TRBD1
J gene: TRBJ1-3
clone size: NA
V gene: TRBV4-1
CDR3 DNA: TGCGCCAGCAGCCACCTACAGGGGGGCTCTGGAAACACCATATATTTT
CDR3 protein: CASSHLQGGSGNTIYF

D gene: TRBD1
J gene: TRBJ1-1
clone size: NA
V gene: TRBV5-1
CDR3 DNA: TGCGCCAGCAGCTTGATGGGGACAGGGGGTTATAACACTGAAGCTTTCTTT
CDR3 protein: CASSLMGTGGYNTEAFF

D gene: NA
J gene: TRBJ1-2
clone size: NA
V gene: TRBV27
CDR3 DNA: TGTGCCAGCAGTTCCCTCCCCGGGAGGGGAGGGGCTAACTATGGCTACACCTTC
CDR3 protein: CASSSLPGRGGANYGYTF

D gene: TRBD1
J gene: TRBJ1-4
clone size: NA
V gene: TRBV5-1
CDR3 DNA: TGCGCCAGCAGCTTGTCCCTCGGACAGGGGTTTGAAAAACTGTTTTTT
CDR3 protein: CASSLSLGQGFEKLFF

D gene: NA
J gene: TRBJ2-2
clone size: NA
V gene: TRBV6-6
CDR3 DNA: TGTGCCAGCACGCGGGGCACCGGGGAGCTGTTTTTT
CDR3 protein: CASTRGTGELFF

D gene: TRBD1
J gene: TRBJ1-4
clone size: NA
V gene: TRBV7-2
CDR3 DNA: TGTGCCAGCAGCTTCGACAGGGGGAACGAAAAACTGTTTTTT
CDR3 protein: CASSFDRGNEKLFF

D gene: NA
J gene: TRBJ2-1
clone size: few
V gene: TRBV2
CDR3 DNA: TGTGCCAGCAGTGAAGGCCTACCCGACAATGAGCAGTTCTTC
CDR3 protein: CASSEGLPDNEQFF

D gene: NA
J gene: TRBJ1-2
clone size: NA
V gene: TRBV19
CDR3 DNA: TGTGCCAGTAGTATAGATCAGTATGGCTACACCTTC
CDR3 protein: CASSIDQYGYTF

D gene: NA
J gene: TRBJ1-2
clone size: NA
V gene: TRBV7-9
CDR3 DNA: TGTGCCAGCAGCTTCCGAGGGGAGGAGGATGGCTACACCTTC
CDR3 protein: CASSFRGEEDGYTF

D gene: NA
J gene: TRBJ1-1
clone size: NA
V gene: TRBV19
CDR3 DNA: TGTGCCAGTAGTAGGTATCAGTACACTGAAGCTTTCTTT
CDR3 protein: CASSRYQYTEAFF

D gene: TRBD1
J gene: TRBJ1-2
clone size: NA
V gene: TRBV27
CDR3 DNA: TGTGCCAGCAGTTTATCGGGACAGGGGGCTGGCTACACCTTC
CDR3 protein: CASSLSGQGAGYTF

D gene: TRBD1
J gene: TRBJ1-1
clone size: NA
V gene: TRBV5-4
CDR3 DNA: TGTGCCAGCGGTCCGACAGGGCTGAACACTGAAGCTTTCTTT
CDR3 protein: CASGPTGLNTEAFF

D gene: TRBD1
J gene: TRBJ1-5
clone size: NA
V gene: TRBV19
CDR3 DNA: TGTGCCAGTACCCCCGGGACAGATTATCAGCCCCAGCATTTT
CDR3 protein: CASTPGTDYQPQHF

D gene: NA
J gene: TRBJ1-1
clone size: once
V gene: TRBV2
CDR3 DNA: TGTGCCAGCAAGGGCGGGAGGAACACTGAAGCTTTCTTT
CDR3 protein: CASKGGRNTEAFF

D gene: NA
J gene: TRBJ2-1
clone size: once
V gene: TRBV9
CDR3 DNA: TGTGCCAGCAGCACTCGTCCCTCCTACAATGAGCAGTTCTTC
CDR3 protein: CASSTRPSYNEQFF

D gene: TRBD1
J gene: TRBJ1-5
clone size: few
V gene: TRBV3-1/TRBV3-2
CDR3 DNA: TGTGCCAGCAGCTCAAGGGGGCCGAATAATCAGCCCCAGCATTTT
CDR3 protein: CASSSRGPNNQPQHF

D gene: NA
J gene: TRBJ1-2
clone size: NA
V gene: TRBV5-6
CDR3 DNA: TGTGCCAGCAGCTTGCCCGGGGGCTATGGCTACACCTTC
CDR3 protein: CASSLPGGYGYTF

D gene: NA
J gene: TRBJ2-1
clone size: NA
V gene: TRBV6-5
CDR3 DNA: TGTGCCAGCAGTTACGAGGACAACACTTACAATGAGCAGTTCTTC
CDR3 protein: CASSYEDNTYNEQFF

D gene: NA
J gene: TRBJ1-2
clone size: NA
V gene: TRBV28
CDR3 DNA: TGTGCCAGCTCCACGGGGGTCTATGGCTACACCTTC
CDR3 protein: CASSTGVYGYTF

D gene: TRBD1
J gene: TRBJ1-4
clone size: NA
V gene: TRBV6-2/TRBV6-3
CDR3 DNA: TGTGCCAGCAGTCGGCGCCGGGACAGGGGAAGAATAGGCGATGAAAAACTGTTTTTT
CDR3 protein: CASSRRRDRGRIGDEKLFF

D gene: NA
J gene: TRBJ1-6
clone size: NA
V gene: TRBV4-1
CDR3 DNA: TGCGCCAGCAGCCTTATGAGGGCTTATAATTCACCCCTCCACTTT
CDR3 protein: CASSLMRAYNSPLHF

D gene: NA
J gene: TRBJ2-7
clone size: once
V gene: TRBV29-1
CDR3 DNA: TGCAGCGTTGATGGTCCGGAGGGCGAGCAGTACTTC
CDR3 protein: CSVDGPEGEQYF

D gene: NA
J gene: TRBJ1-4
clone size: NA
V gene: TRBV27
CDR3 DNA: TGTGCCAGCAGAAGGGCAGGGAATGAAAAACTGTTTTTT
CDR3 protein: CASRRAGNEKLFF

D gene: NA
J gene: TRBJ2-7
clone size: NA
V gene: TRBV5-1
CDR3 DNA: TGCGCCAGCAGCTTAAGTCTCCAGGGGGGAAGCGAGCAGTACTTC
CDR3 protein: CASSLSLQGGSEQYF

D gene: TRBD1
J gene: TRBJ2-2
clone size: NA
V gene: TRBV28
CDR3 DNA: TGTGCCAGCAGTTTAGACAGGGGTAAAGGGACCGGGGAGCTGTTTTTT
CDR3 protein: CASSLDRGKGTGELFF

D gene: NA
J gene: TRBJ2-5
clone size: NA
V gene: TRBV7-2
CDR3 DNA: TGTGCCAGCAGCTTAGTTCTTCAGGGGACCCAGTACTTC
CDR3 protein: CASSLVLQGTQYF

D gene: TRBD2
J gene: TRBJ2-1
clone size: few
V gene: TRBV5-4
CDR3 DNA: TGTGCCAGCAGCACGGACGGACTAGCGGCCTACAATGAGCAGTTCTTC
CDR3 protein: CASSTDGLAAYNEQFF

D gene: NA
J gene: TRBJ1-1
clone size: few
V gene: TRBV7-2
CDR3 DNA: TGTGCCAGCAGCTTAGCGGCGAACACTGAAGCTTTCTTT
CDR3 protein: CASSLAANTEAFF

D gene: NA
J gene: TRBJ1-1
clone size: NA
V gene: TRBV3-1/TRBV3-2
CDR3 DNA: TGTGCCACCTCGTCCCGAGGGAACACTGAAGCTTTCTTT
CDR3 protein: CATSSRGNTEAFF

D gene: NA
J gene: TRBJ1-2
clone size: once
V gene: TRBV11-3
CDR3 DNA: TGTGCCAGCAGCTTAGATCGAATTGGGGCAGGGTATGGCTACACCTTC
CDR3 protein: CASSLDRIGAGYGYTF